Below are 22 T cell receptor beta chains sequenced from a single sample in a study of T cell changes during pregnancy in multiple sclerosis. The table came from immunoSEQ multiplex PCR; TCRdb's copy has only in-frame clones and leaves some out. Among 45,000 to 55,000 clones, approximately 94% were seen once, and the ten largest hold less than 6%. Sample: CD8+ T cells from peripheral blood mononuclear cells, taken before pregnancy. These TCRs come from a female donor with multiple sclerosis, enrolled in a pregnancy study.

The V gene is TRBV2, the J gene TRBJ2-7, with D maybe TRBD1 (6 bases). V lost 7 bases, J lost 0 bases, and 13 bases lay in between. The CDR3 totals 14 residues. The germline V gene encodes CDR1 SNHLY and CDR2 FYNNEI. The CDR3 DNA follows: TGTGCCAGCACCACGGGACATAGCTCCTACGAGCAGTACTTC. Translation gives CASTTGHSSYEQYF.

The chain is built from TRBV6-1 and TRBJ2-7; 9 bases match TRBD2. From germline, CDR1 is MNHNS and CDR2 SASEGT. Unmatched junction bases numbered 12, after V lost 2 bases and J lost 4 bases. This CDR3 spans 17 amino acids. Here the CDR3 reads CASSEFANRAGGYEQYF. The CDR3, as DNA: TGTGCCAGCAGTGAATTCGCTAATCGAGCGGGAGGATACGAGCAGTACTTC.

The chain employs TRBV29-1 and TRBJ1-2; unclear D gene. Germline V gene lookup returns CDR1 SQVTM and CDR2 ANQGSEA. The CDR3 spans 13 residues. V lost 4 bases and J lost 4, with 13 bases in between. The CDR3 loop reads CSVVTGDGYGYTF. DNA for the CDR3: TGCAGCGTTGTCACCGGGGATGGCTATGGCTACACCTTC.

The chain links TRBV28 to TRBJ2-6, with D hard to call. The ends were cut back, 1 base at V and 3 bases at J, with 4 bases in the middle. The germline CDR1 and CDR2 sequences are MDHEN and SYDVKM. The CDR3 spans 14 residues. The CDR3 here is CASSLSYGANVLTF. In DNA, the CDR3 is TGTGCCAGCAGTTTATCTTATGGGGCCAACGTCCTGACTTTC.

In DNA form, the CDR3 reads TGTGCCAGTAGCTTTACGGGACTTAACAATGAGCAGTTCTTC. Encoded protein: CASSFTGLNNEQFF. The chain couples TRBV19 to TRBJ2-1, with a tentative D call TRBD2 (6 bases). The V gene lost 6 bases and the J gene lost 5 bases, with 14 bases spanning the gap. The CDR3 is 14 residues long. Germline CDR1 is LNHDA and CDR2 is SQIVND (reference sequence).

The CDR3 sequence: CASDLKGQNNYGYTF. Written as DNA, the CDR3 is TGTGCCAGCGACCTAAAGGGGCAGAACAACTATGGCTACACCTTC. The chain joins TRBV2 to TRBJ1-2; D may be TRBD1 (5 bases). The ends were cut back, 8 bases at V and 2 bases at J, with 18 bases in the middle. Germline values: CDR1 SNHLY, CDR2 FYNNEI. There are 15 residues in the CDR3.

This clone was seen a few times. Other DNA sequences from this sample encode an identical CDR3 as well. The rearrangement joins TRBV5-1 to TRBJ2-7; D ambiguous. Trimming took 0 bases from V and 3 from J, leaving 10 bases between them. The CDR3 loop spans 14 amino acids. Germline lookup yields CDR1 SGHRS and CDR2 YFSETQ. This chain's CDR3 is CASSLVGRDYEQYF. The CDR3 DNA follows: TGCGCCAGCAGCTTGGTGGGCCGAGACTACGAGCAGTACTTC.

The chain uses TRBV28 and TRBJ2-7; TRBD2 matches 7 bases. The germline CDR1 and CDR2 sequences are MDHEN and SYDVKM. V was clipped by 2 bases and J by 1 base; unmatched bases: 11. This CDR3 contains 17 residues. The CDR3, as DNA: TGTGCCAGCAGTTTAAGTTGGGGAGGGGACTCGTCCTACGAGCAGTACTTC. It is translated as CASSLSWGGDSSYEQYF.

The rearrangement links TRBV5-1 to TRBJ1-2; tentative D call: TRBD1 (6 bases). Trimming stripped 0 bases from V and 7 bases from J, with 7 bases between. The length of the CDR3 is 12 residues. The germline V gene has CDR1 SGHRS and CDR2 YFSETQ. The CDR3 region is CASSLEGGGYTF. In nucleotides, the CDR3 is TGCGCCAGCAGCTTGGAAGGGGGTGGCTACACCTTC.

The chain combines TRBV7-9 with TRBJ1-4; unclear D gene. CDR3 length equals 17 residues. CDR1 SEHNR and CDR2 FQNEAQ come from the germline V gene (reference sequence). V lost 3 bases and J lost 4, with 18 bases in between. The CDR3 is CASSFLQQQSNNEKLFF. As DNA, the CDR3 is TGTGCCAGCAGCTTCTTACAGCAACAGAGCAATAATGAAAAACTGTTTTTT.

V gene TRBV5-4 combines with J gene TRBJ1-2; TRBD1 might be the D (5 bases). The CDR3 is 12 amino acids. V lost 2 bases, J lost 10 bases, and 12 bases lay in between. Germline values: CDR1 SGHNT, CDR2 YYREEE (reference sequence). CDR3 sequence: CASSFEQVYYTF. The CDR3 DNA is TGTGCCAGCAGCTTTGAACAGGTGTACTACACCTTC.

The DNA for the CDR3 is TGCAGCGTGGGGACAGATTACGAGCAGTACTTC. Amino acid sequence: CSVGTDYEQYF. This chain connects TRBV29-1 to TRBJ2-7; 7 nucleotides match TRBD1. After removal of 6 bases from V and 4 bases from J, the junction contained 3 bases not matched to a gene. There are 11 residues in the CDR3. CDR1 SQVTM and CDR2 ANQGSEA come from the germline V gene.

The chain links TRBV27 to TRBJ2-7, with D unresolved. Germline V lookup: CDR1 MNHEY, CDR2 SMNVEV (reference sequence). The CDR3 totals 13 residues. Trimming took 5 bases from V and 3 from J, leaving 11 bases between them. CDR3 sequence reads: CASSPRVGYEQYF. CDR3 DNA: TGTGCCAGCAGTCCCCGGGTGGGCTACGAGCAGTACTTC.

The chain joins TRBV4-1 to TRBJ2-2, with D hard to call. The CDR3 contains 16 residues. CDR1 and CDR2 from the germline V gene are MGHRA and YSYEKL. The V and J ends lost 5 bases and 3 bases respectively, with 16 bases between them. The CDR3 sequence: CASSALVPPDTGELFF. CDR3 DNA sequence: TGCGCCAGCAGCGCACTTGTACCCCCGGACACCGGGGAGCTGTTTTTT.

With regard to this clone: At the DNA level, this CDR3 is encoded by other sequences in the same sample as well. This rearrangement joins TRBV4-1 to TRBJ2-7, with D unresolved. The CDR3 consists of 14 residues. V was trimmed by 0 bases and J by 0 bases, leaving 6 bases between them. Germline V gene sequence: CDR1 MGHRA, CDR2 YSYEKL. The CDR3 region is CASSQDRGSYEQYF. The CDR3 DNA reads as TGCGCCAGCAGCCAAGATCGCGGCTCCTACGAGCAGTACTTC.

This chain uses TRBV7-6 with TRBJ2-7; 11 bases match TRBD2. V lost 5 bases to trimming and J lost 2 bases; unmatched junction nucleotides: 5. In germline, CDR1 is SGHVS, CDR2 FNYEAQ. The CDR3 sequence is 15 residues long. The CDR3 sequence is CASSPGTSGPYEQYF. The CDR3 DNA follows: TGTGCCAGCAGCCCCGGGACTAGCGGCCCCTACGAGCAGTACTTC.

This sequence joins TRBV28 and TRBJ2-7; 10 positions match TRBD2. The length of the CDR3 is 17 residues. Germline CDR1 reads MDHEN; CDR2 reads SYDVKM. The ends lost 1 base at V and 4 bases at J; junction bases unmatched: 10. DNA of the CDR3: TGTGCCAGCAGTTTATACGAGAGGGGACTAGCGATATACGAGCAGTACTTC. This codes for CASSLYERGLAIYEQYF.

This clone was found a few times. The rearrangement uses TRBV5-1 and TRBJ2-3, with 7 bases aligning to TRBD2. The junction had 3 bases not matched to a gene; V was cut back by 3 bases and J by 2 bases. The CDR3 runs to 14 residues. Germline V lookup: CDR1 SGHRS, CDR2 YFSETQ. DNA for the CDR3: TGCGCCAGCAGCTGGGGGGGGTTCACAGATACGCAGTATTTT. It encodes CASSWGGFTDTQYF.

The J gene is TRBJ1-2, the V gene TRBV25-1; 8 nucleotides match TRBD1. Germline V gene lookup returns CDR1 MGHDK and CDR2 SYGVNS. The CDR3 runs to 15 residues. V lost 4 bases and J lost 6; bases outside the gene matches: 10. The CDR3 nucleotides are TGTGCCAGCAGTGGAAGGGGAACAGGGGGAAATGGCTACACCTTC. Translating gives CASSGRGTGGNGYTF.

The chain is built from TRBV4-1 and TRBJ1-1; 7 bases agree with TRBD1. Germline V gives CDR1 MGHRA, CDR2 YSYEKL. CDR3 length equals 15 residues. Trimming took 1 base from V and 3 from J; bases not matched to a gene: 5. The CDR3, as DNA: TGCGCCAGCAGCCAAGCTGGCAGGGGGGACACTGAAGCTTTCTTT. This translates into CASSQAGRGDTEAFF.

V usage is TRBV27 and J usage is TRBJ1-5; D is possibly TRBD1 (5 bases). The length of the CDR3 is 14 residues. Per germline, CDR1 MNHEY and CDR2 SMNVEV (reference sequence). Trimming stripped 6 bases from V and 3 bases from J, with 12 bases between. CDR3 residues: CASRRDSTNQPQHF. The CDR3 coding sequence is TGTGCCAGCAGACGAGACAGTACCAATCAGCCCCAGCATTTT.

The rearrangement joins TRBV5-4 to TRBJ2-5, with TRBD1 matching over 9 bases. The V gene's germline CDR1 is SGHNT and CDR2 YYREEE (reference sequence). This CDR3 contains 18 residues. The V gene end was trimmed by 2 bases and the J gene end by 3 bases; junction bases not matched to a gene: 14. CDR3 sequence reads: CASSFFTGGPKDEETQYF. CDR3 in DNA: TGTGCCAGCAGCTTCTTTACAGGGGGCCCCAAGGACGAAGAGACCCAGTACTTC.